This entry is about one T cell receptor (beta chain). Sequencing used immunoSEQ multiplex PCR; TCRdb keeps in-frame clones, though not all of them. The top ten hold around 19% of the sample, which has some 90,000 clones, 88% seen once. The sample belongs to a study of identifying expanded T cells in peripheral blood. Deletions cut 3 bases from V and 6 bases from J, with 8 bases between. The CDR3 spans 13 residues. Germline values: CDR1 MDHEN, CDR2 SYDVKM. Input material: blood. This receptor was obtained from a person between 18 and 75 years old in good health. This chain uses TRBV28 with TRBJ1-4; D ambiguous. The CDR3 coding sequence is TGTGCCAGCAGTTTGTCGCAGTATGAAAAACTGTTTTTT. As protein: CASSLSQYEKLFF.